The next 22 T cell receptor beta chains were all read from a single sample in a study of T cell changes during pregnancy in multiple sclerosis. Data came from immunoSEQ multiplex PCR; TCRdb stores just in-frame clones and leaves some out. The table lists 30,000 to 40,000 clones, roughly 89% of them singletons. The source was CD8+ T cells from peripheral blood mononuclear cells, collected before pregnancy. These receptor sequences come from a female donor with multiple sclerosis, enrolled in a pregnancy study.

This clone was seen only once. The rearrangement links TRBV28 to TRBJ2-7, with a possible D match to TRBD1 (6 bases). Germline CDR1 MDHEN, CDR2 SYDVKM. The length of the CDR3 is 14 residues. V lost 7 bases, J lost 3 bases, and 16 bases lay in between. The DNA of the CDR3 is TGTGCCAGCATCAGAGAGGACAGTGTCTACGAGCAGTACTTC. It encodes CASIREDSVYEQYF.

The chain has TRBV19 and TRBJ2-1; 8 bases map to TRBD2. CDR3 length: 15 residues. Germline values: CDR1 LNHDA, CDR2 SQIVND (reference sequence). The V segment lost 9 bases and the J segment 7 bases; nucleotides outside the gene matches: 14. CDR3 sequence: CASRPIAGPINEQFF. The DNA of the CDR3 is TGTGCCAGCCGACCTATAGCGGGGCCTATTAATGAGCAGTTCTTC.

This clone was detected once. This rearrangement joins TRBV6-5 to TRBJ1-2, with TRBD1 identical over 11 bases. The CDR3 spans 13 residues. The ends lost 10 bases at V and 3 bases at J; junction bases unmatched: 4. Germline values: CDR1 MNHEY, CDR2 SVGAGI. The CDR3 here is CATGDRGDYGYTF. CDR3 nucleotide sequence: TGTGCCACCGGGGACAGGGGGGACTATGGCTACACCTTC.

This chain joins TRBV6-1 and TRBJ2-1; TRBD2 matches 9 bases. Germline V CDR1 and CDR2: MNHNS, SASEGT. V shed 6 bases and J 6 bases; nucleotides not matched to a gene: 3. The CDR3 is made up of 13 amino acids. The CDR3 nucleotides are TGTGCCAGCAGGGTAGCGGGGGCCAATGAGCAGTTCTTC. Translated, it gives CASRVAGANEQFF.

J is TRBJ2-7 and V is TRBV13; D remains ambiguous. This CDR3 spans 11 amino acids. Trimming removed 5 bases from V and 3 bases from J, with 5 bases in between. Germline V CDR1 and CDR2: PRHDT, FYEKMQ (reference sequence). This chain's CDR3 is CASSLRYEQYF. DNA for the CDR3: TGTGCCAGCAGCCTCCGCTACGAGCAGTACTTC.

The V and J genes are TRBV15 and TRBJ2-1; no definite D call. The V end lost 1 base, the J end lost 7 bases, and 11 bases lay between the germline ends. In germline, CDR1 is LNHNV, CDR2 YYDKDF (reference sequence). This CDR3 has 14 amino acids. The CDR3 sequence is CATSRVTEGNEQFF. As DNA, the CDR3 is TGTGCCACCAGCAGAGTAACAGAAGGAAATGAGCAGTTCTTC.

The chain couples TRBV14 to TRBJ2-7; the match to TRBD2 covers 7 bases. CDR1 is SGHDN and CDR2 is FVKESK in the germline V gene. The CDR3 length is 14 residues. V lost 3 bases to trimming and J lost 2 bases; unmatched junction nucleotides: 4. CDR3 nucleotides: TGTGCCAGCAGCCACGCCGGACTAGCCTACGAGCAGTACTTC. Its translation is CASSHAGLAYEQYF.

V usage is TRBV4-3 and J usage is TRBJ1-1; TRBD1 matches 7 bases. Trimming at V came to 1 base and at J to 2 bases, leaving 7 bases not matched to a gene. CDR1 is LGHNA, CDR2 YSLEER, per germline. This CDR3 has 16 amino acids. CDR3 DNA sequence: TGCGCCAGCAGCCAAGGGATCCGGGACAGTAACACTGAAGCTTTCTTT. Its translation: CASSQGIRDSNTEAFF.

A few counts support this clone. This chain joins TRBV6-1 and TRBJ2-3; 13 nucleotides line up with TRBD2. Germline assignment: CDR1 MNHNS and CDR2 SASEGT. V lost 2 bases and J lost 4; bases outside the gene matches: 0. The CDR3 has 15 residues. The CDR3, as DNA: TGTGCCAGCAGTGAAACTAGCGGGGGGGCAGATACGCAGTATTTT. This encodes CASSETSGGADTQYF.

This sequence joins TRBV28 and TRBJ1-5, with D unresolved. Looked up from germline, CDR1 is MDHEN and CDR2 is SYDVKM. V was trimmed by 7 bases and J by 7 bases, leaving 20 bases between them. CDR3 length: 15 residues. As DNA, the CDR3 is TGTGCCAGCACTCCCGTCGGAGCAGCGGGGCAGCCCCAGCATTTT. Protein sequence: CASTPVGAAGQPQHF.

V is TRBV28 and J is TRBJ2-5; no clear D gene. Germline values: CDR1 MDHEN, CDR2 SYDVKM. Trimming took off 2 bases at V and 4 bases at J, with 14 bases between the two ends. The length of the CDR3 is 15 residues. CDR3 protein: CASSLRMVKRETQYF. Here the CDR3 DNA reads TGTGCCAGCAGTTTACGGATGGTGAAGCGAGAGACCCAGTACTTC. The full variable domain, its missing parts supplied by reference TRBV28 and TRBJ2-5, is DVKVTQSSRYLVKRTGEKVFLECVQDMDHENMFWYRQDPGLGLRLIYFSYDVKMKEKGDIPEGYSVSREKKERFSLILESASTNQTSMYLCASSLRMVKRETQYFGPGTRLLVL.

This clone is a singleton in its sample. The V and J genes are TRBV5-1 and TRBJ2-7; TRBD2 might be the D (7 bases). There are 14 residues in the CDR3. Trimming took off 6 bases at V and 4 bases at J, with 17 bases between the two ends. From germline, CDR1 is SGHRS and CDR2 YFSETQ. The CDR3 DNA reads TGCGCCAGCACCCACGGAGGGGGGGCTTACGAGCAGTACTTC. Its protein product is CASTHGGGAYEQYF. The whole variable domain, remainder taken from reference TRBV5-1 and TRBJ2-7, is KAGVTQTPRYLIKTRGQQVTLSCSPISGHRSVSWYQQTPGQGLQFLFEYFSETQRNKGNFPGRFSGRQFSNSRSEMNVSTLELGDSALYLCASTHGGGAYEQYFGPGTRLTVT.

The chain has TRBV7-2 and TRBJ2-5; 8 nucleotides align to TRBD2. V shed 5 bases, J shed 5 bases, and the junction held 13 bases outside the gene matches. CDR3 length equals 16 residues. Germline lookup yields CDR1 SGHTA and CDR2 FQGNSA. CDR3 sequence reads: CASSLNSGLDMETQYF. Written as DNA, the CDR3 is TGTGCCAGCAGCCTTAATTCGGGACTAGACATGGAGACCCAGTACTTC.

The chain links TRBV29-1 to TRBJ2-2; a possible D gene is TRBD1 (5 bases). V lost 4 bases and J lost 2, with 8 bases in between. Per germline, CDR1 SQVTM and CDR2 ANQGSEA. The CDR3 totals 13 residues. The CDR3 DNA reads TGCAGCGTTGGACAGCTTAACACCGGGGAGCTGTTTTTT. Amino acids: CSVGQLNTGELFF.

CDR3 residues: CASSSLAGGHQETQYF. CDR3 coding DNA: TGTGCCAGCAGCTCCTTAGCGGGGGGCCACCAAGAGACCCAGTACTTC. This sequence joins TRBV5-6 and TRBJ2-5; 10 bases fit TRBD2. This CDR3 contains 16 residues. The V and J ends lost 3 bases and 0 bases, in that order; junction bases with no gene match: 5. Germline lookup yields CDR1 SGHDT and CDR2 YYEEEE.

The chain links TRBV27 to TRBJ2-5; 7 bases align to TRBD2. Germline assignment: CDR1 MNHEY and CDR2 SMNVEV (reference sequence). The CDR3 consists of 13 residues. After removal of 4 bases from V and 1 base from J, the junction contained 0 bases not matched to a gene. CDR3 loop: CASSWTSQETQYF. CDR3 DNA sequence: TGTGCCAGCAGTTGGACTAGCCAAGAGACCCAGTACTTC.

V and J are TRBV2 and TRBJ2-5; unclear D gene. The germline V gene encodes CDR1 SNHLY and CDR2 FYNNEI. Deletions cut 4 bases from V and 2 bases from J, with 17 bases between. The CDR3 runs to 16 residues. The CDR3 protein is CASSGIIADQQETQYF. DNA of the CDR3: TGTGCCAGCAGTGGCATCATAGCAGATCAGCAAGAGACCCAGTACTTC.

This chain uses TRBV7-9 with TRBJ1-4; D unresolved. The CDR3 sequence is 17 residues long. V was cut by 2 bases and J by 4 bases, with 17 bases left in between. Per germline, CDR1 SEHNR and CDR2 FQNEAQ (reference sequence). CDR3 amino acids: CASSLSRRLTINEKLFF. DNA of the CDR3: TGTGCCAGCAGCTTATCCCGGCGGCTCACTATTAATGAAAAACTGTTTTTT.

This clone was counted once. The genes are TRBV7-2 and TRBJ1-5; TRBD1 matches 8 bases. Germline CDR1 reads SGHTA; CDR2 reads FQGNSA. CDR3 length: 14 amino acids. Trimming removed 4 bases from V and 5 bases from J; junction bases left unmatched: 4. The CDR3 DNA reads as TGTGCCAGCAGCTCCCGGACAGGGCATCAGCCCCAGCATTTT. This translates into CASSSRTGHQPQHF. The full variable domain, rest sourced from reference TRBV7-2 and TRBJ1-5, is GAGVSQSPSNKVTEKGKDVELRCDPISGHTALYWYRQSLGQGLEFLIYFQGNSAPDKSGLPSDRFSAERTGGSVSTLTIQRTQQEDSAVYLCASSSRTGHQPQHFGDGTRLSIL.

The chain couples TRBV7-8 to TRBJ2-1, with D tentatively TRBD2 (6 bases). V was cut by 5 bases and J by 0 bases, with 8 bases left in between. Germline V gene data show CDR1 as SGHVS and CDR2 as FQNEAQ. The CDR3 runs to 14 residues. The CDR3 bases are TGTGCCAGCAGCGCGGGGTCCTCCTACAATGAGCAGTTCTTC. Protein product: CASSAGSSYNEQFF.

The chain uses TRBV28 and TRBJ2-5, with 12 bases lining up with TRBD2. CDR1 MDHEN and CDR2 SYDVKM come from the germline V gene. Trimming at V came to 6 bases and at J to 5 bases, leaving 4 bases not matched to a gene. CDR3 length equals 14 residues. The DNA for the CDR3 is TGTGCCAGCAGGACTAGCGGGAGCGGCGAGACCCAGTACTTC. This gives the protein CASRTSGSGETQYF.

The chain carries TRBV2 and TRBJ2-5, with a possible D match to TRBD2 (5 bases). This CDR3 has 13 amino acids. Germline V gene lookup returns CDR1 SNHLY and CDR2 FYNNEI. Trimming cost V 4 bases and J 5 bases, with 11 bases left between them. The CDR3 bases are TGTGCCAGCAGTGTAGAGGGTTGGGAGACCCAGTACTTC. Translating it yields CASSVEGWETQYF.